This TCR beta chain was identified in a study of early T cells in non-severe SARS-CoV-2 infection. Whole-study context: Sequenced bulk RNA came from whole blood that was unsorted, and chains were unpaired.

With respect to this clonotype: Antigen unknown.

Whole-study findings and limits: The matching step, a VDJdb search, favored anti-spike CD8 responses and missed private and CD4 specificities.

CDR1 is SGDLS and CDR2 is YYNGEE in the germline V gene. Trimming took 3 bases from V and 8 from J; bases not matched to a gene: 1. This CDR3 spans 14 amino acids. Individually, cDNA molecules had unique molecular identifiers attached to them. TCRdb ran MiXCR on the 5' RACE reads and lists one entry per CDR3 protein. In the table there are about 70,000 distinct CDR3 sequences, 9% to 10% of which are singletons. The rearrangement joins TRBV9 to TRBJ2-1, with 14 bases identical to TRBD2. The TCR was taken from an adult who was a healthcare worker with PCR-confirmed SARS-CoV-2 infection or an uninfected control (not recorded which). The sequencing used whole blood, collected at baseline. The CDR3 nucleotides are TGTGCCAGCAGCGAGGGACTAGCGGGAGATGAGCAGTTCTTC. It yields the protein CASSEGLAGDEQFF.